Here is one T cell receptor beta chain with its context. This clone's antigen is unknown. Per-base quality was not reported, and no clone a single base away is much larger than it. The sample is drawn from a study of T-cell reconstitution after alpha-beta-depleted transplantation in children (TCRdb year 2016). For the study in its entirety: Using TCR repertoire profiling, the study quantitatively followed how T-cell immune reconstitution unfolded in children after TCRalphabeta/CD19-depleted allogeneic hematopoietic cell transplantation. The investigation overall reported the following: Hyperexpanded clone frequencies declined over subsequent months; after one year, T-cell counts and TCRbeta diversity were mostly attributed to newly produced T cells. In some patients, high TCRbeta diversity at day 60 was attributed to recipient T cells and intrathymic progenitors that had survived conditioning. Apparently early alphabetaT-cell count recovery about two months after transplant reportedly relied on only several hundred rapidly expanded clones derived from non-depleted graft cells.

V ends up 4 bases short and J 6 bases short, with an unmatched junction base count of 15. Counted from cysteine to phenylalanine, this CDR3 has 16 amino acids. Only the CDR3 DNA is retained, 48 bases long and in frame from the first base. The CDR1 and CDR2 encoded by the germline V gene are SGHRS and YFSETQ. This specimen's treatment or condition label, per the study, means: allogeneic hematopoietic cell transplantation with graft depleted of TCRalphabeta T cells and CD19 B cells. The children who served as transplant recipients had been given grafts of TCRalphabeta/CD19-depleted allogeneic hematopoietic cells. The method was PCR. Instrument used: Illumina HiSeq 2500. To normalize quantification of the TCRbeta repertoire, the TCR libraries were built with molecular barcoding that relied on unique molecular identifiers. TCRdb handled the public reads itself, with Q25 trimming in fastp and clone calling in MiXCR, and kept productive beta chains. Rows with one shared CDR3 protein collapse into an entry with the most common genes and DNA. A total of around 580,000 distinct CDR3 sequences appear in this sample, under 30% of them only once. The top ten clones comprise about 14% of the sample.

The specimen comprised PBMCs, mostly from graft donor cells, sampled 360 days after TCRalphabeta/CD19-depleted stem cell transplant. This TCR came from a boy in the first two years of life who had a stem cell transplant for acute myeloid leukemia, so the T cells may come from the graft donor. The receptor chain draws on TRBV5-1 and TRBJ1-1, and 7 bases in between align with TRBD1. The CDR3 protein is CASSRTVQGMVAEAFF. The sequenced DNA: TGCGCCAGCAGCCGCACTGTACAGGGGATGGTAGCTGAAGCTTTCTTT.